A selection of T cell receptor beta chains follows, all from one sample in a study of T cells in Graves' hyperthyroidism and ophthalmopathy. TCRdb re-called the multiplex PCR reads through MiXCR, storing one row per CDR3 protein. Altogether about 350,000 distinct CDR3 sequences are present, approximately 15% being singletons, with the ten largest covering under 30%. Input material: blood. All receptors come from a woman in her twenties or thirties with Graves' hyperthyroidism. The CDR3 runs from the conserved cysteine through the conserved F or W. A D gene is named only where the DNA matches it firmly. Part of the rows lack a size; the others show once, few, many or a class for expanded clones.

DNA: TGCAGTGCTAGGGCACCGGGACTGCCTTACGAGCAGTACTTC
CDR3: CSARAPGLPYEQYF
J: TRBJ2-7
D: .
V: TRBV20-1
size: many

DNA: TGTGCCAGCAGCGCGCTAGCGAGGAAACAAGAGACCCAGTACTTC
CDR3: CASSALARKQETQYF
J: TRBJ2-5
D: .
V: TRBV9
size: few

DNA: TGCAGTGCTAGTATGGGGGGGGACGAGCAGTACTTC
CDR3: CSASMGGDEQYF
J: TRBJ2-7
D: TRBD2
V: TRBV20-1
size: few

DNA: TGTGCCAGCAGCGCCAGGACAGGCCAAAATTCACCCCTCCACTTT
CDR3: CASSARTGQNSPLHF
J: TRBJ1-6
D: TRBD1
V: TRBV5-5
size: many

DNA: TGTGCCAGCAGCCAAGAACGGGTGTGGGGAAACACCATATATTTT
CDR3: CASSQERVWGNTIYF
J: TRBJ1-3
D: .
V: TRBV14
size: once

DNA: TGTGCCAGCAGCTTAGCGCCCCCGGTTGGCTATGGCTACACCTTC
CDR3: CASSLAPPVGYGYTF
J: TRBJ1-2
D: .
V: TRBV7-2
size: few

DNA: TGTGCCAGCAGGGGGGGGAAATCCTACGAGCAGTACTTC
CDR3: CASRGGKSYEQYF
J: TRBJ2-7
D: TRBD2
V: TRBV28
size: many

DNA: TGTGCCAGCAGTTTAACCCTTTTCAAGGGTTCTGGGGCCAACGTCCTGACTTTC
CDR3: CASSLTLFKGSGANVLTF
J: TRBJ2-6
D: .
V: TRBV28
size: many

DNA: TGTGCCACCAGTGACCGCCTACAGCACAATGAGCAGTTCTTC
CDR3: CATSDRLQHNEQFF
J: TRBJ2-1
D: .
V: TRBV24-1
size: many

DNA: TGTGCTAGTGGTTTAGACAGTTCGTACAATGAGCAGTTCTTC
CDR3: CASGLDSSYNEQFF
J: TRBJ2-1
D: .
V: TRBV12-5
size: .

DNA: TGCAGTGCTAGAGGACAGTACAATGAGCAGTTCTTC
CDR3: CSARGQYNEQFF
J: TRBJ2-1
D: .
V: TRBV20-1
size: many

DNA: TGTGCCAGCAGCTTAGAATCCTTACTTAGCGGGAGGCCCTACGAGCAGTACTTC
CDR3: CASSLESLLSGRPYEQYF
J: TRBJ2-7
D: TRBD2
V: TRBV11-2
size: many

DNA: TGTGCCAGCAGCCCGCGGACAGTAAATTCACCCCTCCACTTT
CDR3: CASSPRTVNSPLHF
J: TRBJ1-6
D: .
V: TRBV14
size: few

DNA: TGTGCCTGGAGTCAGGGGGGATCCTACGAGCAGTACTTC
CDR3: CAWSQGGSYEQYF
J: TRBJ2-7
D: .
V: TRBV30
size: .

DNA: TGTGCCAGCAGTTCCTTACAGGGAGACTATGGCTACACCTTC
CDR3: CASSSLQGDYGYTF
J: TRBJ1-2
D: .
V: TRBV28
size: .

DNA: TGTGCCAGCAGCCTACCAGTGGGGGGTATAGGCCAGCCCCAGCATTTT
CDR3: CASSLPVGGIGQPQHF
J: TRBJ1-5
D: .
V: TRBV28
size: .

DNA: TGTGCCAGCAGTTTAGGATTAGGACAAACCAACACTGAAGCTTTCTTT
CDR3: CASSLGLGQTNTEAFF
J: TRBJ1-1
D: .
V: TRBV27
size: many

DNA: TGTGCCAGCAGTGGCTCCTGGGGTTACGAGCAGTACTTC
CDR3: CASSGSWGYEQYF
J: TRBJ2-7
D: .
V: TRBV25-1
size: few

DNA: TGTGCCAGCAGAGAGTCCGGGACAGGAACCTACGAGCAGTACTTC
CDR3: CASRESGTGTYEQYF
J: TRBJ2-7
D: TRBD1
V: TRBV5-6
size: .

DNA: TGTGCCAGCAGTTTCAAGTTAGCGGGCAACACCGGGGAGCTGTTTTTT
CDR3: CASSFKLAGNTGELFF
J: TRBJ2-2
D: TRBD2
V: TRBV12-3/TRBV12-4
size: many

DNA: TGTGCCAGCAGTCCCGGGACAGGGATTCCTCAGCCCCAGCATTTT
CDR3: CASSPGTGIPQPQHF
J: TRBJ1-5
D: TRBD1
V: TRBV27
size: .

DNA: TGCAGCGTTGAAGGGAACCCTAGCGGGAGGACTCCTTTCTACAATGAGCAGTTCTTC
CDR3: CSVEGNPSGRTPFYNEQFF
J: TRBJ2-1
D: TRBD2
V: TRBV29-1
size: .